What follows are 22 T cell receptor beta chains derived from one specimen sequenced in a study of shared clonotypes between healthy human individuals. Clones were read by immunoSEQ multiplex PCR, and TCRdb kept only the in-frame ones, dropping some. Here the sample spans some 1.1 million clones, 60% to 85% being singletons. The sequenced material came from memory CD4+ T cells from PBMCs. Sample subset: CD45RA-negative fraction. The receptors come from a man aged 18-30 years in good health. Some clones in this sample may be carry-over from other donors' samples.

This chain connects TRBV27 to TRBJ1-4; TRBD1 matches at 9 bases. This CDR3 is 15 amino acids long. Germline loops: CDR1 MNHEY, CDR2 SMNVEV (reference sequence). Trimming cost V 2 bases and J 6 bases; bases outside gene matches: 4. Here the CDR3 reads CASSLDGTGYEKLFF. CDR3 in DNA: TGTGCCAGCAGTTTAGACGGGACAGGGTATGAAAAACTGTTTTTT.

The V and J genes are TRBV5-1 and TRBJ1-2; TRBD1 agrees at 7 bases. V shed 3 bases, J shed 7 bases, and the junction held 12 bases outside the gene matches. This CDR3 has 15 residues. Germline V lookup: CDR1 SGHRS, CDR2 YFSETQ. CDR3 DNA: TGCGCCAGCAGCTCGACCGGGACAGATATCGCTGGCTACACCTTC. The encoded protein is CASSSTGTDIAGYTF.

There are a few counts of this clone. This chain uses TRBV18 with TRBJ1-1, with D tentatively TRBD1 (5 bases). The CDR3 is made up of 15 amino acids. Trimming pared 3 bases from V and 1 base from J, leaving 12 bases between. Germline V gives CDR1 KGHSH, CDR2 LQKENI. DNA of the CDR3: TGTGCCAGCTCACCGGAAAGGACACCGAACACTGAAGCTTTCTTT. As protein: CASSPERTPNTEAFF.

The chain links TRBV6-1 to TRBJ2-1; D gene uncertain. This CDR3 spans 11 amino acids. From germline, CDR1 is MNHNS and CDR2 SASEGT. The V end lost 0 bases, the J end lost 10 bases, and 4 bases lay between the germline ends. The CDR3 region has the DNA TGTGCCAGCAGTGAAGCTCCAGAGCAGTTCTTC. This translates into CASSEAPEQFF.

The chain recombines TRBV2 with TRBJ1-2; tentatively, D is TRBD1 (6 bases). This CDR3 region has 16 residues. Deletions cut 2 bases from V and 5 bases from J, with 18 bases between. Germline CDR1 and CDR2: SNHLY and FYNNEI. The CDR3 protein is CASSEIRDMRLYGYTF. DNA of the CDR3: TGTGCCAGCAGTGAAATCCGGGACATGAGACTGTATGGCTACACCTTC. Full variable domain (outside the CDR3, taken from reference TRBV2 and TRBJ1-2): EPEVTQTPSHQVTQMGQEVILRCVPISNHLYFYWYRQILGQKVEFLVSFYNNEISEKSEIFDDQFSVERPDGSNFTLKIRSTKLEDSAMYFCASSEIRDMRLYGYTFGSGTRLTVV.

The CDR3 is CASSAGLQGGELFF. In DNA form, the CDR3 reads TGTGCCAGCAGCGCGGGACTTCAAGGCGGGGAGCTGTTTTTT. The genes are TRBV11-3 and TRBJ2-2; tentatively, D is TRBD2 (6 bases). Germline V gene data show CDR1 as SGHNT and CDR2 as YENEEA. The V and J ends lost 5 bases and 7 bases respectively, with 14 bases between them. CDR3 length: 14 residues.

V gene TRBV1 combines with J gene TRBJ2-2; the D call in the table, TRBD2, was not verified against the DNA. TRBV1 is described as a pseudogene. This CDR3 comprises 16 residues. This chain's CDR3 is CTSSQERSGMHGELFF. DNA for the CDR3: TGCACCAGCAGCCAAGAGAGGAGCGGGATGCACGGGGAGCTGTTTTTT.

The chain uses TRBV7-3 and TRBJ2-2; TRBD1 might be the D (6 bases). In germline, CDR1 is SGHTA, CDR2 FQGTGA. The CDR3 runs 14 residues. Trimming removed 1 base from V and 7 bases from J, with 10 bases in between. This CDR3 is CASSLMGHGGELFF. CDR3 DNA sequence: TGTGCCAGCAGCTTAATGGGACATGGCGGGGAGCTGTTTTTT.

This clone was found once. A much larger clonotype is one base distant, so this may be a read error. V and J are TRBV29-1 and TRBJ2-7, with D hard to call. The CDR3 has 12 residues. V was clipped by 3 bases and J by 1 base, with 7 bases between them. The germline gives CDR1 SQVTM, CDR2 ANQGSEA. The CDR3 nucleotides read TGCAGCGTTGAGCCCAATTCCTACGAGCAGTACTTC. Encoded protein: CSVEPNSYEQYF.

This chain links TRBV28 with TRBJ2-5; TRBD1 might be the D (7 bases). The germline CDR1 and CDR2 sequences are MDHEN and SYDVKM. The CDR3 is made up of 14 amino acids. V was trimmed by 5 bases and J by 2 bases, leaving 12 bases between them. CDR3 amino acids: CASSKQGTQETQYF. CDR3 coding DNA: TGTGCCAGCAGTAAACAGGGGACTCAAGAGACCCAGTACTTC.

The chain joins TRBV4-3 to TRBJ2-7, with unresolved D. The germline V and J ends were trimmed by 4 bases and 0 bases, with 7 bases remaining between them. This CDR3 is 13 amino acids long. Looked up from germline, CDR1 is LGHNA and CDR2 is YSLEER. CDR3 sequence (DNA): TGCGCCAGCAGCCGCAGGAGCTCCTACGAGCAGTACTTC. Amino acids: CASSRRSSYEQYF.

This chain joins TRBV6-1 and TRBJ2-7; weak D call: TRBD2 (5 bases). With 7 bases removed from V and 6 bases from J, the gap between germline ends came to 13 bases. The V gene's germline CDR1 is MNHNS and CDR2 SASEGT. The CDR3 consists of 12 residues. The CDR3: CASTRLGSEQYF. CDR3 bases: TGTGCCAGCACGAGATTAGGGAGCGAGCAGTACTTC.

This chain links TRBV2 with TRBJ2-3, with TRBD2 identical over 11 bases. The length of the CDR3 is 15 residues. Germline assignment: CDR1 SNHLY and CDR2 FYNNEI. The junction had 6 bases not matched to a gene; V was cut back by 7 bases and J by 3 bases. The CDR3 region has the DNA TGTGCCAGCACGAGACTAGCGGGATCGACAGATACGCAGTATTTT. Encoded protein: CASTRLAGSTDTQYF.

V is TRBV4-3 and J is TRBJ2-2; 8 nucleotides align to TRBD1. CDR1 is LGHNA, CDR2 YSLEER, per germline. V shed 1 base and J 7 bases; nucleotides not matched to a gene: 11. This CDR3 has 17 amino acids. The CDR3 DNA follows: TGCGCCAGCAGCCAAGGAAGGGCAGGGGGCTTTGGCGGGGAGCTGTTTTTT. It encodes CASSQGRAGGFGGELFF.

This chain joins TRBV7-2 and TRBJ1-3; TRBD1 is a possible D gene (6 bases). Between the trimmed V and J ends, which lost 3 bases and 3 bases, there was a span of 9 bases. The germline CDR1 and CDR2 sequences are SGHTA and FQGNSA. There are 14 residues in the CDR3. The CDR3 DNA reads as TGTGCCAGCAGCTTCATACAGGGTGGAAACACCATATATTTT. Translated: CASSFIQGGNTIYF.

This clone has just a few counts. CDR3 in amino acids: CASRIGRYNEQFF. DNA of the CDR3: TGTGCCAGCAGGATCGGAAGGTACAATGAGCAGTTCTTC. This sequence joins TRBV6-6 and TRBJ2-1; D unclear. This CDR3 comprises 13 residues. V dropped 6 bases and J dropped 4 bases, with 10 bases sitting between them. Germline loops: CDR1 MNHNY, CDR2 SVGAGI (reference sequence).

This chain joins TRBV28 and TRBJ2-7, with D perhaps matching TRBD2 (5 bases). Germline V CDR1 and CDR2: MDHEN, SYDVKM. The germline V and J ends were trimmed by 7 bases and 6 bases, with 16 bases remaining between them. This CDR3 has 13 residues. DNA for the CDR3: TGTGCCAGCACCCCCGGAGGTCCCCTCGAGCAGTACTTC. Translating gives CASTPGGPLEQYF. Full variable domain (rest looked up from reference TRBV28 and TRBJ2-7): DVKVTQSSRYLVKRTGEKVFLECVQDMDHENMFWYRQDPGLGLRLIYFSYDVKMKEKGDIPEGYSVSREKKERFSLILESASTNQTSMYLCASTPGGPLEQYFGPGTRLTVT.

This clone was observed many times. V gene TRBV28 combines with J gene TRBJ2-3, with TRBD2 matching over 8 bases. Looked up from germline, CDR1 is MDHEN and CDR2 is SYDVKM. The V and J ends lost 6 bases and 5 bases, in that order; junction bases with no gene match: 4. The CDR3 length is 13 residues. The CDR3 here is CASSHAGGDTQYF. In nucleotides, the CDR3 is TGTGCCAGCAGCCACGCGGGGGGAGATACGCAGTATTTT.

The chain combines TRBV2 with TRBJ1-2; 7 nucleotides agree with TRBD1. The CDR3 totals 16 residues. The germline V gene encodes CDR1 SNHLY and CDR2 FYNNEI. The junction had 20 bases not matched to a gene; V was cut back by 5 bases and J by 11 bases. The CDR3 is CASSYLPQGEVVGYTF. The CDR3 DNA sequence: TGTGCCAGCAGTTATCTACCCCAGGGGGAAGTTGTTGGATACACCTTC.

The chain is built from TRBV21-1 and TRBJ1-4; TRBD1 is the table's D call and was not checked against the DNA. TRBV21-1 is a pseudogene locus. The CDR3 has 20 amino acids. CDR3 in DNA: TGTGCCAGCAGCAAAATCGAGTCGGGACAGGGAGTGGGGTCGGGTGAAAAACTGTTTTTT. This gives the protein CASSKIESGQGVGSGEKLFF.

The chain employs TRBV7-9 and TRBJ2-7; D is ambiguous. Germline loops: CDR1 SEHNR, CDR2 FQNEAQ (reference sequence). V lost 1 base and J lost 6, with 7 bases in between. CDR3 length: 12 amino acids. The CDR3 loop is CASSLEHGEQYF. The CDR3 region has the DNA TGTGCCAGCAGCTTAGAGCACGGCGAGCAGTACTTC.

This clone was counted a single time. The CDR3 bases are TGTGCCAGCAGGTGGGACAGGGGTGCAACTAATGAAAAACTGTTTTTT. It is translated as CASRWDRGATNEKLFF. The V gene is TRBV6-6, the J gene TRBJ1-4; 10 nucleotides line up with TRBD1. The CDR3 runs 16 residues. Germline V lookup: CDR1 MNHNY, CDR2 SVGAGI (reference sequence). After removal of 6 bases from V and 0 bases from J, the junction contained 4 bases not matched to a gene.